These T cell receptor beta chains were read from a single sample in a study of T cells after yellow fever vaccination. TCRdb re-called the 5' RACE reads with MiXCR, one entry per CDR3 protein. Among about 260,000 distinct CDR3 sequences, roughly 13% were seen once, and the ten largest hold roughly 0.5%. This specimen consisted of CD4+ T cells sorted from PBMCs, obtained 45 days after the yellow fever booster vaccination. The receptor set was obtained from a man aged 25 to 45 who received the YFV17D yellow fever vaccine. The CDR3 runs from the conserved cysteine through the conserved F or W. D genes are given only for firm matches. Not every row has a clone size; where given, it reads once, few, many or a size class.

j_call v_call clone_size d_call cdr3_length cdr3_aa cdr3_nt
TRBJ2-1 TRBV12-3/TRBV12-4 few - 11 CASSGGHQQFF TGTGCCAGCAGTGGGGGACACCAGCAGTTCTTC
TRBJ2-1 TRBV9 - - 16 CASSVDGSPSLGEQFF TGTGCCAGCAGCGTAGACGGGAGCCCCTCCCTTGGTGAGCAGTTCTTC
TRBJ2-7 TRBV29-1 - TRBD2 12 CSVKTSSYEQYF TGCAGCGTGAAGACTAGCAGCTACGAGCAGTACTTC
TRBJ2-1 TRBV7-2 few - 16 CASSFLGSSLGNEQFF TGTGCCAGCAGCTTCTTAGGCTCGTCCCTTGGGAATGAGCAGTTCTTC
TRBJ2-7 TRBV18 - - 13 CASSPGNLGEQYF TGTGCCAGCTCACCGGGGAACCTGGGCGAGCAGTACTTC
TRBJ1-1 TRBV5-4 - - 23 CASSLGDVRPGRIGFWSNTEAFF TGTGCCAGCAGCCTGGGGGACGTCCGGCCGGGGAGAATTGGGTTTTGGTCGAACACTGAAGCTTTCTTT
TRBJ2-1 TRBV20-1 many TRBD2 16 CSARSPLAGASNEQFF TGCAGTGCTAGAAGCCCTCTAGCGGGAGCTAGCAATGAGCAGTTCTTC
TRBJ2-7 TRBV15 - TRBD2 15 CATSSQLAGLYEQYF TGTGCCACCAGCAGTCAACTAGCGGGACTCTACGAGCAGTACTTC
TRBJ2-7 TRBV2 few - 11 CASSEGGRQYF TGTGCCAGCAGTGAGGGGGGAAGGCAGTACTTC
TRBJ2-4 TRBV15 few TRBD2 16 CATSSRLAGGKNIQYF TGTGCCACCAGCAGTAGACTAGCGGGGGGCAAAAACATTCAGTACTTC
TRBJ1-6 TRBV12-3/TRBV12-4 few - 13 CASSQPGNSPLHF TGTGCCAGCAGTCAACCGGGGAACTCACCCCTCCACTTT
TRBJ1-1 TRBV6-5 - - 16 CASSYSAVRRNTEAFF TGTGCCAGCAGTTACTCGGCAGTCAGGAGAAACACTGAAGCTTTCTTT
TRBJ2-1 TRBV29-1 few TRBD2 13 CSVEKGLPNEQFF TGCAGCGTTGAAAAGGGACTACCAAATGAGCAGTTCTTC
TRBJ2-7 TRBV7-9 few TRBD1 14 CASSRTGVSYEQYF TGTGCCAGCAGCCGGACAGGGGTGTCCTACGAGCAGTACTTC
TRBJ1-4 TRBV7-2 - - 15 CASSLVGTQNEKLFF TGTGCCAGCAGCTTAGTTGGGACGCAAAATGAAAAACTGTTTTTT
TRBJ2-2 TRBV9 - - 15 CASSVALGNTGELFF TGTGCCAGCAGCGTAGCTTTAGGGAACACCGGGGAGCTGTTTTTT
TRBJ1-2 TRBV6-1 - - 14 CASNQRALDVGYTF TGTGCCAGCAACCAAAGAGCACTAGATGTCGGCTACACCTTC
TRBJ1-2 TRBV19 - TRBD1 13 CASTGTGGYGYTF TGTGCCAGTACGGGGACAGGGGGCTATGGCTACACCTTC
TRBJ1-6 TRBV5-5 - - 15 CASSWAELSNSPLHF TGTGCCAGCAGCTGGGCGGAGCTATCCAATTCACCCCTCCACTTT
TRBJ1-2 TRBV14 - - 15 CASSPKWTAIYGYTF TGTGCCAGCAGCCCGAAGTGGACGGCCATCTATGGCTACACCTTC
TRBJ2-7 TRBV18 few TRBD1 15 CASSPRTGSSYEQYF TGTGCCAGCTCACCGCGGACAGGGAGCTCCTACGAGCAGTACTTC
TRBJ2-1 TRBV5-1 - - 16 CASKTGKESSYNEQFF TGCGCCAGCAAAACCGGGAAGGAGAGCTCCTACAATGAGCAGTTCTTC
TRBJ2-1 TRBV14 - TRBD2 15 CASSQVTSGRGEQFF TGTGCCAGCAGCCAAGTTACTAGCGGGAGGGGTGAGCAGTTCTTC
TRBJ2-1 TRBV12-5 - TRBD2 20 CASGLITGTSGLDWWNEQFF TGTGCTAGTGGTTTGATTACCGGGACTAGCGGGTTAGACTGGTGGAATGAGCAGTTCTTC
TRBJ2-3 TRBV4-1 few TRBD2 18 CASSQGGVAGGATDTQYF TGCGCCAGCAGCCAAGGTGGGGTAGCGGGAGGAGCAACAGATACGCAGTATTTT
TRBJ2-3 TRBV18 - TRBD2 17 CASSPPLAGGIVDTQYF TGTGCCAGCTCACCACCCCTAGCGGGGGGTATAGTGGATACGCAGTATTTT
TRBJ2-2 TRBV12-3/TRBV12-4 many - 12 CASSRGTGELFF TGCGCCAGCAGCCGAGGAACCGGGGAGCTGTTTTTT
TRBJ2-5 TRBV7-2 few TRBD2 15 CASIPSGLTQETQYF TGTGCCAGCATACCTAGCGGGCTAACCCAAGAGACCCAGTACTTC
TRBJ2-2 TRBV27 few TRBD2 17 CASSFLVSGSRAGELFF TGTGCCAGCAGTTTTTTAGTTAGCGGGAGCCGAGCCGGGGAGCTGTTTTTT
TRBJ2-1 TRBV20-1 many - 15 CSATQGGGSYNEQFF TGCAGTGCAACACAGGGCGGCGGGAGCTACAATGAGCAGTTCTTC